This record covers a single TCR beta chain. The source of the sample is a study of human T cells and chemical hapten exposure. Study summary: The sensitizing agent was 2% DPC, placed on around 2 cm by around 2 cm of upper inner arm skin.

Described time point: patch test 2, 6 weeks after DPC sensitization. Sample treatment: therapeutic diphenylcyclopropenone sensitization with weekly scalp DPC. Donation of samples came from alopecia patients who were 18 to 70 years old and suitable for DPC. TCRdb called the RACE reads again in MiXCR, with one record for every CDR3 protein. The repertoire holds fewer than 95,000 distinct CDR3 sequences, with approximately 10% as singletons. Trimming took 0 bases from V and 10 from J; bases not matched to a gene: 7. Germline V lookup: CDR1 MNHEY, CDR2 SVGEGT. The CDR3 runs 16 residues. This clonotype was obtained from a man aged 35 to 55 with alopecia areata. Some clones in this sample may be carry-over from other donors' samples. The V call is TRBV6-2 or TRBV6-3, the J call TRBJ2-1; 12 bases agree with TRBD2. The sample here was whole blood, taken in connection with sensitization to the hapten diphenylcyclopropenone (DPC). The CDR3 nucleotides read TGTGCCAGCAGTTACTCGAGACTAGCGGGGGACCTGGAGCAGTTCTTC. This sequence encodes CASSYSRLAGDLEQFF.